This T cell receptor beta chain emerged from a study of CD8+CD57+ T cells in acquired aplastic anemia. The template for TCR beta VDJ and CDR3 sequence profiling was genomic DNA. TCRdb reprocessed the reads with MiXCR, giving one entry per CDR3 protein. The profile shows fewer than 85,000 distinct CDR3 sequences, about 70% of them singletons. Whoever was chosen for sequencing had shown CD8+CD57+ cell expansion by flow cytometry. The V gene's germline CDR1 is SEHNR and CDR2 FQNEAQ (reference sequence). This CDR3 region has 12 residues. Deletions cut 6 bases from V and 4 bases from J, with 4 bases between.

V usage is TRBV7-9 and J usage is TRBJ2-6, with D unresolved. The sample consisted of sorted CD4+, CD8+, or CD8+CD57+ T cells (not recorded which) from PBMCs. This receptor was identified in a human donor with aplastic anemia. The CDR3 is CASSLGANVLTF. In DNA, the CDR3 is TGTGCCAGCAGTTTGGGGGCCAACGTCCTGACTTTC.